This T cell receptor beta chain was observed in a study of cytomegalovirus exposure and HLA in healthy donors. Study results and caveats: The investigators catalogued 164 TCR beta chains as cytomegalovirus-associated.

The CDR3 consists of 19 residues. The V gene end was trimmed by 1 base and the J gene end by 4 bases; junction bases not matched to a gene: 12. Germline V lookup: CDR1 MGHRA, CDR2 YSYEKL. Worth noting for this clone: Its antigen remains unidentified.

Vbeta (60) and Jbeta (13) primers were used in the PCR. Clones were sequenced by immunoSEQ multiplex PCR, and TCRdb holds only the in-frame ones, with some missing. Among 130,000 or so clones listed, around 10% were seen once. The origin of this receptor is a middle-aged woman in good health and CMV-seropositive. The sequenced sample was PBMCs. The gene calls are TRBV4-1 and TRBJ2-2; 10 bases line up with TRBD2. Written as DNA, the CDR3 is TGCGCCAGCAGCCAAGTTAGCGGGGGGCCTCAATTTCCCACCGGGGAGCTGTTTTTT. Amino acids: CASSQVSGGPQFPTGELFF.